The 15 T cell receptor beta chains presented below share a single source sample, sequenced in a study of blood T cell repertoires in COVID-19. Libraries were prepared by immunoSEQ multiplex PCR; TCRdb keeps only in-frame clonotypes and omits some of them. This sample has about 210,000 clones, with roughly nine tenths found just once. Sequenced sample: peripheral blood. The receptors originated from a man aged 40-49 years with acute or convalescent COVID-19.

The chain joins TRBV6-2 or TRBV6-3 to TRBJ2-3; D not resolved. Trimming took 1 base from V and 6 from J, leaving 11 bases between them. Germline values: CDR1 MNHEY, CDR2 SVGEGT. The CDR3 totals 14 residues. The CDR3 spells CASSYYTPVDTQYF. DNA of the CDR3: TGTGCCAGCAGTTACTACACCCCTGTGGATACGCAGTATTTT.

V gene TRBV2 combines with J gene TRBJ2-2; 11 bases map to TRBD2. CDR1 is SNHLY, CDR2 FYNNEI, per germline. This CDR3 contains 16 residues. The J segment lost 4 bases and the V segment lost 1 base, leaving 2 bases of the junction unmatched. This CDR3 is CASSEGTSGFTGELFF. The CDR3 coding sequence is TGTGCCAGCAGTGAAGGGACTAGCGGGTTCACCGGGGAGCTGTTTTTT. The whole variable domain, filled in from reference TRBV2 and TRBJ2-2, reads EPEVTQTPSHQVTQMGQEVILRCVPISNHLYFYWYRQILGQKVEFLVSFYNNEISEKSEIFDDQFSVERPDGSNFTLKIRSTKLEDSAMYFCASSEGTSGFTGELFFGEGSRLTVL.

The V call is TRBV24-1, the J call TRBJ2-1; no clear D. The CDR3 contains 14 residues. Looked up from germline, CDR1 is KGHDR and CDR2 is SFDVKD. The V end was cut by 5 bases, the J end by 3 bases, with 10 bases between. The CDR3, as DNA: TGTGCCACCAGTGTTTCTTTCCTCTACAATGAGCAGTTCTTC. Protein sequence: CATSVSFLYNEQFF.

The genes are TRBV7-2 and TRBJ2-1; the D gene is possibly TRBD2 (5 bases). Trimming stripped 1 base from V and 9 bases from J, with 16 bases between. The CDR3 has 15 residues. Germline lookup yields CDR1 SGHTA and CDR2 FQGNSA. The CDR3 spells CASSLGLAHKGEQFF. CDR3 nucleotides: TGTGCCAGCAGCTTAGGGCTAGCCCACAAGGGTGAGCAGTTCTTC.

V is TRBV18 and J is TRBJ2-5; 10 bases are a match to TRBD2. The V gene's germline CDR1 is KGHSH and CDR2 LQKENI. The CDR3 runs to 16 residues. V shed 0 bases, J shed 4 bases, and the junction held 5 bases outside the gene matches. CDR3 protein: CASSPPTGLARETQYF. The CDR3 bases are TGTGCCAGCTCACCACCGACGGGACTAGCGCGAGAGACCCAGTACTTC. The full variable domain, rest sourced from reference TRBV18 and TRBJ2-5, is NAGVMQNPRHLVRRRGQEARLRCSPMKGHSHVYWYRQLPEEGLKFMVYLQKENIIDESGMPKERFSAEFPKEGPSILRIQQVVRGDSAAYFCASSPPTGLARETQYFGPGTRLLVL.

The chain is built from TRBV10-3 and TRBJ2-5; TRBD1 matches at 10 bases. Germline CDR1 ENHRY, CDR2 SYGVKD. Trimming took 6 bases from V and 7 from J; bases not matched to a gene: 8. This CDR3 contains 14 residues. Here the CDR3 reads CAIRGTGAPGTQYF. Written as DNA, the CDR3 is TGTGCCATCAGGGGGACAGGGGCCCCGGGGACCCAGTACTTC.

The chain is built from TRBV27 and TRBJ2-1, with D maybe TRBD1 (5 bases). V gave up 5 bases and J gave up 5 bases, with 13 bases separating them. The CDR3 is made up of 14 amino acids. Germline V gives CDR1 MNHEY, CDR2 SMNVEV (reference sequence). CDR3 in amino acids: CASSLLGHNNEQFF. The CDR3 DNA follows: TGTGCCAGCAGTCTCCTGGGGCATAACAATGAGCAGTTCTTC.

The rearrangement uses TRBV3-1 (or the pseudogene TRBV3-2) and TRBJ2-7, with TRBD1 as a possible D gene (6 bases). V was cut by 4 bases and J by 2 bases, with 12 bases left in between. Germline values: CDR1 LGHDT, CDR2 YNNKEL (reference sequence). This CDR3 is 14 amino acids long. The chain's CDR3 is CASSPSTGPYEQYF. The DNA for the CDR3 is TGTGCCAGCAGCCCCTCGACAGGACCCTACGAGCAGTACTTC.

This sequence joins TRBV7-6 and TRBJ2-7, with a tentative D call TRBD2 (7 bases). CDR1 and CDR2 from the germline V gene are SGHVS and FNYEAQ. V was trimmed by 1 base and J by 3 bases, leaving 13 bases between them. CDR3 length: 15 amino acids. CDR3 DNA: TGTGCCAGCAGCTTAGAGTTGGGGGGGCACTACGAGCAGTACTTC. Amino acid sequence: CASSLELGGHYEQYF. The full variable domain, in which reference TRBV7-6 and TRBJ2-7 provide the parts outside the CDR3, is GAGVSQSPRYKVTKRGQDVALRCDPISGHVSLYWYRQALGQGPEFLTYFNYEAQQDKSGLPNDRFSAERPEGSISTLTIQRTEQRDSAMYRCASSLELGGHYEQYFGPGTRLTVT.

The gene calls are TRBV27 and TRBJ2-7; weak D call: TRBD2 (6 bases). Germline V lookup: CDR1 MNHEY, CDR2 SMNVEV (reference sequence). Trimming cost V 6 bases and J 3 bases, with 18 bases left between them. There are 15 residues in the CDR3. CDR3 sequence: CASSPARAGNYEQYF. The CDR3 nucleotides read TGTGCCAGCAGCCCAGCCAGGGCGGGGAACTACGAGCAGTACTTC.

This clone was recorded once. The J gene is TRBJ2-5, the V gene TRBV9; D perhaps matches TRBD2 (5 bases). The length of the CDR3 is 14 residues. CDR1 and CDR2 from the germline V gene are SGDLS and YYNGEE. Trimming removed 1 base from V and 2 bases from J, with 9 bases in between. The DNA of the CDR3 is TGTGCCAGCAGCGTAAAGGACTTTCAAGAGACCCAGTACTTC. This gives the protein CASSVKDFQETQYF. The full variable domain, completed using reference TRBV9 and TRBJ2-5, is DSGVTQTPKHLITATGQRVTLRCSPRSGDLSVYWYQQSLDQGLQFLIQYYNGEERAKGNILERFSAQQFPDLHSELNLSSLELGDSALYFCASSVKDFQETQYFGPGTRLLVL.

CDR3 coding DNA: TGTGCCAGCAGCCAAGTGGGGACAGGGCCGAGTGGCTACACCTTC. Its translation is CASSQVGTGPSGYTF. The rearrangement uses TRBV3-1 (or the pseudogene TRBV3-2) and TRBJ1-2; 9 bases line up with TRBD1. Germline V gene sequence: CDR1 LGHDT, CDR2 YNNKEL (reference sequence). The CDR3 runs to 15 residues. V was clipped by 1 base and J by 7 bases; unmatched bases: 7.

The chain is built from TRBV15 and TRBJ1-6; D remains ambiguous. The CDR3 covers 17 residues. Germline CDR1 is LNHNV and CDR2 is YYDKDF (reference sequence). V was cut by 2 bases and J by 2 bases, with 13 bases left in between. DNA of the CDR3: TGTGCCACCAGCAGATACCCCGGGGAGGCCTATAATTCACCCCTCCACTTT. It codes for CATSRYPGEAYNSPLHF.

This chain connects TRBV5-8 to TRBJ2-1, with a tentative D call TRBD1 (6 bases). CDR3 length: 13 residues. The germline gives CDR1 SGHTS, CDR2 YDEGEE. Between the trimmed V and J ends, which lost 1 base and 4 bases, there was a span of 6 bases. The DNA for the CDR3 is TGTGCCAGCAGCTTGAGGGGGTACAATGAGCAGTTCTTC. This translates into CASSLRGYNEQFF.

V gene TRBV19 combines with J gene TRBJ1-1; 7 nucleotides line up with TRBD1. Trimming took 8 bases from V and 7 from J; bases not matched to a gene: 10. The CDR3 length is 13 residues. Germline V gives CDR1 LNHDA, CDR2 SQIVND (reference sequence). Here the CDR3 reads CASWDRGGSEAFF. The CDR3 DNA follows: TGTGCCAGTTGGGACAGAGGGGGCAGTGAAGCTTTCTTT.